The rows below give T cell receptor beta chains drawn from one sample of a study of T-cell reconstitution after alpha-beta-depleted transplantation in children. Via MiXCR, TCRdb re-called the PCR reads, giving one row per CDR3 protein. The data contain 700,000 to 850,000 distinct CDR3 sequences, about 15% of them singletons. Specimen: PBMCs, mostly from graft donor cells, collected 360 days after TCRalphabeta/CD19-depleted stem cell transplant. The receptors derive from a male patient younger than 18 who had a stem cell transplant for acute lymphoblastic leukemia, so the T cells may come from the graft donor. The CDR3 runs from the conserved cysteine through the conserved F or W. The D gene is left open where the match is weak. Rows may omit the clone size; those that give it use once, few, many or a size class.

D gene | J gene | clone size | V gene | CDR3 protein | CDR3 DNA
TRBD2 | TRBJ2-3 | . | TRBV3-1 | CASSAGTSGRAITDTQYF | TGTGCCAGCAGCGCAGGGACTAGCGGGAGGGCCATCACAGATACGCAGTATTTT
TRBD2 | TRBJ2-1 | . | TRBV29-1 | CAGWSAGGIPYNEQFF | TGCGCAGGATGGAGTGCGGGAGGGATCCCCTACAATGAGCAGTTCTTC
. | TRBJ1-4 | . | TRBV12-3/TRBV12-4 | CASSPKDSSRNEKLFF | TGTGCCAGCAGTCCCAAGGACAGCTCGCGCAATGAAAAACTGTTTTTT
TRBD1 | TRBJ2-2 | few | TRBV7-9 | CASSSRQGTGELFF | TGTGCCAGCAGTTCTCGACAGGGGACCGGGGAGCTGTTTTTT
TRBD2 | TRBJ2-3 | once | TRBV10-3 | CAIRASGSVDTQYF | TGTGCCATAAGGGCTAGCGGGAGTGTAGATACGCAGTATTTT
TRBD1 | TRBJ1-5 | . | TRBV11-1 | CASSLVGWSDRGLFGNQPQHF | TGTGCCAGCAGCTTAGTTGGTTGGTCCGACAGGGGGCTCTTCGGCAATCAGCCCCAGCATTTT
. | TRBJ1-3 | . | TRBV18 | CASSPRGTVVSGNTIYF | TGTGCCAGCTCACCACGGGGAACAGTCGTCTCTGGAAACACCATATATTTT
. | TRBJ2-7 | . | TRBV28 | CASSLWVGGLPYEQYF | TGTGCCAGCAGTTTATGGGTCGGGGGACTCCCGTACGAGCAGTACTTC
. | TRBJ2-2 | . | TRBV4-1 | CASSQVMGTGELFF | TGCGCCAGCAGCCAAGTAATGGGCACCGGGGAGCTGTTTTTT
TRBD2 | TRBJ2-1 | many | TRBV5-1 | CASSVGLVSQGSIF | TGCGCCAGCAGCGTAGGACTAGTCTCTCAAGGGTCCATCTTC
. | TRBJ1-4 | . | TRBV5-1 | CASSLGVGREKLFF | TGCGCCAGCAGCTTGGGGGTTGGGCGCGAAAAACTGTTTTTT
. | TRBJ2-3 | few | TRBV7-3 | CASRNGNTDTQYF | TGTGCCAGCAGAAACGGAAACACAGATACGCAGTATTTT
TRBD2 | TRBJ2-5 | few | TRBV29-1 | CSGLAGVETQYF | TGCAGCGGACTAGCGGGAGTGGAGACCCAGTACTTC
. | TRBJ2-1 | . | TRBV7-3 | CASSLSVSFTSYNEQFF | TGTGCGAGCAGCTTAAGCGTATCGTTTACCTCCTACAATGAGCAGTTCTTC